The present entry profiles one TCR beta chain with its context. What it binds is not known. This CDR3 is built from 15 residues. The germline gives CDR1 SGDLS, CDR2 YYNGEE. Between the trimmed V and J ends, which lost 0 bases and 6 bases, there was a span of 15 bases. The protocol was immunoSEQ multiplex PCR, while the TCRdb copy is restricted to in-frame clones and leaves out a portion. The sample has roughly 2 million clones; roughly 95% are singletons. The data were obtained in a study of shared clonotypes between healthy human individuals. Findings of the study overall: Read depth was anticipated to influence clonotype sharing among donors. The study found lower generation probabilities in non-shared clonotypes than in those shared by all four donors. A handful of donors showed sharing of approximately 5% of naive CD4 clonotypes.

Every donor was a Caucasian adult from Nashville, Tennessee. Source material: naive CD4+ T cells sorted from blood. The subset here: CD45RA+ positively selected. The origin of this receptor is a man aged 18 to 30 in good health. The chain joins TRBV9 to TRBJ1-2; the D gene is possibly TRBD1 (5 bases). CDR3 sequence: CASSVEWSGSNGYTF. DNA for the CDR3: TGTGCCAGCAGCGTAGAATGGTCAGGGAGTAATGGCTACACCTTC.